The source of this T cell receptor (beta chain) is a study of T cells in Graves' hyperthyroidism and ophthalmopathy. Study details: Peripheral blood was acquired at first diagnosis, ahead of any therapy whatsoever. General study findings and limits: Most clonotypes expanded in the thyroid (above 0.001) were also present in blood.

Points on this clonotype: Its antigen remains unknown.

With 0 bases removed from V and 0 bases from J, the gap between germline ends came to 9 bases. The CDR3 extends over 16 amino acids. Germline V gene data show CDR1 as MNHNY and CDR2 as SVGAGI (reference sequence). From RNA transcripts, TCR beta CDR3 regions were amplified. During a first-round RT-PCR of the TCR CDR3, the HTBI primer set was used. TCRdb processed the multiplex PCR reads anew with MiXCR; each CDR3 protein has one entry. This table has about 530,000 distinct CDR3 sequences, about 15% appearing once. The J gene is TRBJ1-3, the V gene TRBV6-6; D is unclear. Input material: blood. This TCR was sampled from a young woman with Graves' ophthalmopathy. The CDR3 nucleotides read TGTGCCAGCAGTTACTCGCAGATCCTCTCTGGAAACACCATATATTTT. Protein: CASSYSQILSGNTIYF.